The clone carrying this TCR beta chain was seen more than once but under ten times. Its antigen is undetermined. This likely comes from a read error, as the CDR3 has no conserved phenylalanine or tryptophan at its end. MiXCR, run by TCRdb on the PCR reads, gives a single entry per CDR3 protein. The table has about half a million distinct CDR3 sequences, 25% seen once. The sample originates from a study of molecular identifiers for immune sequencing clone quantification. Overall study results and limits: Sizes of highly expanded clones could be underestimated through identical TCRs sharing a barcode.

CDR1 and CDR2 (germline): LGHNT, FRNRAP. V gave up 2 bases and J gave up 0 bases, with 5 bases separating them. CDR3 length: 14 residues. Libraries of naive CD8 cells were prepared from 20,000 to 1,000,000 sorted cells using 10%, 30% or 50% RNA. Source material: naive CD8+ T cells from blood, with Jurkat cell RNA spiked in. The subset: FACS-sorted CD8+CD4-CCR7+CD45RA+ naive T cells. V usage is TRBV12-5 and J usage is TRBJ2-1; D gene uncertain. The sequence came from a human donor in good health. Some libraries in this study had Jurkat cell RNA spiked in. The CDR3 sequence is CASGLPNSYNEQFS. The CDR3 DNA follows: TGTGCTAGTGGTTTGCCTAACTCCTACAATGAGCAGTTCTCC.